The entry below describes one T cell receptor (beta chain). The antigen is unknown. V was clipped by 5 bases and J by 2 bases; unmatched bases: 6. CDR1 is SGHDN, CDR2 FVKESK, per germline. This CDR3 region has 15 residues. It was approximately 10 milliliters of peripheral blood that were drawn from each donor. This sample is drawn from a study of blood T cells in healthy people across ages. Study results and caveats: Any changes in expanded clonotypes were possibly confounded, as donor CMV status remained unknown.

Together with a sample-barcoded 5' primer, a J-beta primer mix was included in a second PCR lasting about 6 to 11 cycles. TCRdb processed the 5' RACE reads anew with MiXCR; each CDR3 protein has one entry. This sample yields 1.8 million or so distinct CDR3 sequences, of which 39% are seen a single time; 20% to 25% belongs to the top ten. Sequenced: blood. The TCR originated in a human donor in good health. The chain recombines TRBV14 with TRBJ2-1; 7 bases agree with TRBD2. This CDR3 is CASSSNRGAYNEQFF. The CDR3 DNA reads TGTGCCAGCAGCTCCAACCGGGGGGCCTACAATGAGCAGTTCTTC. Looking up the rest from reference TRBV14 and TRBJ2-1 gives the full variable domain: EAGVTQFPSHSVIEKGQTVTLRCDPISGHDNLYWYRRVMGKEIKFLLHFVKESKQDESGMPNNRFLAERTGGTYSTLKVQPAELEDSGVYFCASSSNRGAYNEQFFGPGTRLTVL.